The 23 T cell receptor beta chains reported below all come from one sample, sequenced in a study of blood T cell repertoires in COVID-19. Sequencing was performed with immunoSEQ multiplex PCR; in TCRdb, only in-frame clones are kept and a portion is missing. The data hold more than 150,000 clones, with more than 80% observed a single time. What was sequenced was peripheral blood. These receptors were collected from a human donor in a cohort sampled during active COVID-19.

The chain employs TRBV7-2 and TRBJ2-1; 12 bases agree with TRBD1. Germline V CDR1 and CDR2: SGHTA, FQGNSA. The CDR3 covers 17 residues. J lost 7 bases, V lost 5 bases, and 12 bases had no gene match. As DNA, the CDR3 is TGTGCCAGCAGCCCTCCTAGGGGGACAGGGGGCTGGAATGAGCAGTTCTTC. Translation gives CASSPPRGTGGWNEQFF.

The chain links TRBV25-1 to TRBJ2-1; D perhaps matches TRBD1 (6 bases). The germline gives CDR1 MGHDK, CDR2 SYGVNS. V was cut by 7 bases and J by 0 bases, with 19 bases left in between. The CDR3 has 17 amino acids. DNA of the CDR3: TGTGCCAGCACCAGAGAAGGTGGGGGCGGCTCCTACAATGAGCAGTTCTTC. This encodes CASTREGGGGSYNEQFF.

This clone was observed a few times. CDR3 amino acids: CASSHSGTSGAQETQYF. CDR3 nucleotide sequence: TGCGCCAGCAGCCATTCCGGGACTAGCGGGGCTCAAGAGACCCAGTACTTC. The chain combines TRBV4-1 with TRBJ2-5, with 13 bases aligning to TRBD2. J lost 2 bases, V lost 3 bases, and 6 bases had no gene match. The germline V gene has CDR1 MGHRA and CDR2 YSYEKL. CDR3 length: 17 residues.

This chain connects TRBV6-5 to TRBJ1-4; 7 nucleotides line up with TRBD1. The CDR3 has 14 amino acids. Germline V CDR1 and CDR2: MNHEY, SVGAGI. V gave up 5 bases and J gave up 8 bases; unmatched junction bases: 8. CDR3 DNA: TGTGCCAGCAGTACAGGGGATTCTAGGGAAAAACTGTTTTTT. This gives the protein CASSTGDSREKLFF.

This rearrangement joins TRBV5-1 to TRBJ2-7, with D tentatively TRBD2 (6 bases). With 2 bases removed from V and 5 bases from J, the gap between germline ends came to 17 bases. Germline values: CDR1 SGHRS, CDR2 YFSETQ. The CDR3 has 15 residues. CDR3 sequence reads: CASSFGGQQGHEQYF. For the CDR3, the DNA is TGCGCCAGCAGCTTCGGAGGGCAGCAGGGCCACGAGCAGTACTTC. The full variable domain, in which reference TRBV5-1 and TRBJ2-7 provide the parts outside the CDR3, is KAGVTQTPRYLIKTRGQQVTLSCSPISGHRSVSWYQQTPGQGLQFLFEYFSETQRNKGNFPGRFSGRQFSNSRSEMNVSTLELGDSALYLCASSFGGQQGHEQYFGPGTRLTVT.

V gene TRBV27 combines with J gene TRBJ2-7, with 9 nucleotides matching TRBD2. CDR3 length equals 14 residues. CDR1 MNHEY and CDR2 SMNVEV come from the germline V gene (reference sequence). After removal of 4 bases from V and 1 base from J, the junction contained 2 bases not matched to a gene. CDR3 coding DNA: TGTGCCAGCAGTTATAGCGGGGGTTCCTACGAGCAGTACTTC. Its protein product is CASSYSGGSYEQYF.

V gene TRBV5-1 combines with J gene TRBJ1-1, with 8 bases that match TRBD1. Germline-derived CDR1 and CDR2 are SGHRS and YFSETQ. The CDR3 covers 15 residues. V lost 0 bases, J lost 4 bases, and 5 bases stayed unmatched. CDR3 sequence: CASSLEAGGITEAFF. The CDR3 DNA follows: TGCGCCAGCAGCTTGGAGGCAGGGGGCATCACTGAAGCTTTCTTT.

The CDR3 region is CASSSIQEFSTDTQYF. DNA of the CDR3: TGTGCCAGCAGCTCAATACAGGAGTTTAGCACAGATACGCAGTATTTT. The chain uses TRBV13 and TRBJ2-3; a possible D gene is TRBD1 (5 bases). Looked up from germline, CDR1 is PRHDT and CDR2 is FYEKMQ (reference sequence). This CDR3 has 16 residues. Trimming took 4 bases from V and 0 from J, leaving 14 bases between them.

The sample holds one count of this clone. The J gene is TRBJ2-5, the V gene TRBV2, with 7 nucleotides matching TRBD2. Germline V gene data show CDR1 as SNHLY and CDR2 as FYNNEI. The CDR3 is 14 amino acids. Germline trimming cut 5 bases from V and 0 bases from J; bases unmatched to any gene: 3. CDR3 sequence reads: CASSSGAYQETQYF. The CDR3, as DNA: TGTGCCAGCAGTAGCGGGGCGTACCAAGAGACCCAGTACTTC. Full variable domain (missing parts from reference TRBV2 and TRBJ2-5): EPEVTQTPSHQVTQMGQEVILRCVPISNHLYFYWYRQILGQKVEFLVSFYNNEISEKSEIFDDQFSVERPDGSNFTLKIRSTKLEDSAMYFCASSSGAYQETQYFGPGTRLLVL.

This sequence joins TRBV21-1 and TRBJ1-1. TRBV21-1 is shown as a pseudogene. This CDR3 is built from 13 residues. This chain's CDR3 is CASSTRGGSEAFF. The CDR3 coding sequence is TGTGCCAGCAGCACGAGGGGGGGGTCTGAAGCTTTCTTT.

This clone was seen a handful of times. This rearrangement joins TRBV10-3 to TRBJ1-4; 10 positions agree with TRBD1. The CDR3 contains 17 residues. The ends lost 8 bases at V and 5 bases at J; junction bases unmatched: 14. CDR1 and CDR2 from the germline V gene are ENHRY and SYGVKD. CDR3 residues: CAILGRVMGQGNEKLFF. The CDR3 bases are TGTGCCATCCTTGGTCGTGTGATGGGACAGGGGAATGAAAAACTGTTTTTT.

DNA for the CDR3: TGTGCCAGCAGTGCCGGGACTAGCGCCCGGGAAAAGACCCAGTACTTC. It is translated as CASSAGTSAREKTQYF. The chain is built from TRBV2 and TRBJ2-5; 10 bases are a match to TRBD2. Trimming removed 4 bases from V and 6 bases from J; junction bases left unmatched: 11. The CDR3 is made up of 16 amino acids. Per the germline V gene, CDR1 is SNHLY and CDR2 is FYNNEI.

The V call is TRBV3-1 (or the pseudogene TRBV3-2), the J call TRBJ2-7; 9 nucleotides agree with TRBD2. Germline V gene lookup returns CDR1 LGHDT and CDR2 YNNKEL (reference sequence). Unmatched junction bases numbered 8, after V lost 1 base and J lost 4 bases. The CDR3 is 16 amino acids. CDR3 sequence: CASSQGGAGGVYEQYF. The CDR3 region has the DNA TGTGCCAGCAGCCAAGGTGGAGCGGGGGGCGTTTACGAGCAGTACTTC.

The rearrangement uses TRBV23-1 and TRBJ2-7, with 9 bases lining up with TRBD1. TRBV23-1 is classed as an ORF, of uncertain function. The CDR3 contains 16 residues. V gave up 3 bases and J gave up 3 bases; unmatched junction bases: 9. CDR3 loop: CASSQSNRGPNYEQYF. In nucleotides, the CDR3 is TGCGCCAGCAGTCAGTCAAACAGGGGGCCCAACTACGAGCAGTACTTC.

V and J are TRBV20-1 and TRBJ1-3; TRBD1 agrees at 7 bases. Germline V lookup: CDR1 DFQATT, CDR2 SNEGSKA (reference sequence). Unmatched junction bases numbered 11, after V lost 3 bases and J lost 0 bases. This CDR3 has 17 residues. CDR3 sequence (DNA): TGCAGTGCTAGTCGACAGGGCTCCTTAAGCTCTGGAAACACCATATATTTT. Translating gives CSASRQGSLSSGNTIYF.

V gene TRBV7-8 combines with J gene TRBJ1-4; 10 positions agree with TRBD1. The CDR3 has 14 residues. Trimming at V came to 7 bases and at J to 5 bases, leaving 4 bases not matched to a gene. The germline CDR1 and CDR2 sequences are SGHVS and FQNEAQ. The CDR3 here is CASTTGGFNEKLFF. The CDR3 bases are TGTGCCAGCACGACAGGGGGCTTCAATGAAAAACTGTTTTTT. Full variable domain (outside the CDR3, taken from reference TRBV7-8 and TRBJ1-4): GAGVSQSPRYKVAKRGQDVALRCDPISGHVSLFWYQQALGQGPEFLTYFQNEAQLDKSGLPSDRFFAERPEGSVSTLKIQRTQQEDSAVYLCASTTGGFNEKLFFGSGTQLSVL.

The chain recombines TRBV7-2 with TRBJ2-2, with a weak D call TRBD2 (5 bases). This CDR3 is 16 amino acids long. Germline CDR1 is SGHTA and CDR2 is FQGNSA. V lost 5 bases, J lost 3 bases, and 16 bases lay in between. The CDR3 spells CASSIRGGPYTGELFF. CDR3 bases: TGTGCCAGCAGCATAAGAGGCGGGCCGTACACCGGGGAGCTGTTTTTT.

The CDR3 DNA is TGTGCCAGTAGTCGGACAGGCGGCCACTACGAGCAGTACTTC. As protein: CASSRTGGHYEQYF. V gene TRBV19 combines with J gene TRBJ2-7; 7 nucleotides match TRBD1. CDR3 size: 14 residues. The trim removed 5 bases at V and 3 bases at J, leaving 7 bases unmatched. Germline CDR1 LNHDA, CDR2 SQIVND (reference sequence).

With respect to this clone: A read error may account for a junction end that differs from germline. This rearrangement joins TRBV12-3 or TRBV12-4 to TRBJ2-1; 7 bases are shared with TRBD2. This CDR3 region has 13 residues. The DNA for the CDR3 is TGTGCCAGCAGTCTAGCGGTGCGGAATGAGCAGTTCTTC. It yields the protein CASSLAVRNEQFF.

The V and J genes are TRBV4-1 and TRBJ2-3, with D maybe TRBD2 (6 bases). V was clipped by 1 base and J by 0 bases, with 11 bases between them. The germline CDR1 and CDR2 sequences are MGHRA and YSYEKL. The CDR3 is made up of 16 amino acids. CDR3 nucleotide sequence: TGCGCCAGCAGCCAAGGGCTAGCGCTTAGCACAGATACGCAGTATTTT. Its translation is CASSQGLALSTDTQYF.

V gene TRBV5-1 combines with J gene TRBJ1-2, with 9 bases matching TRBD1. Germline-derived CDR1 and CDR2 are SGHRS and YFSETQ. There are 16 residues in the CDR3. The ends lost 6 bases at V and 7 bases at J; junction bases unmatched: 16. CDR3 nucleotides: TGCGCCAGCACCTCCCGACAGGGGGACCGGTTGAGTGGCTACACCTTC. Amino acid sequence: CASTSRQGDRLSGYTF.

The V call is TRBV9, the J call TRBJ2-1; D is undetermined. The CDR3 consists of 15 residues. CDR1 is SGDLS and CDR2 is YYNGEE in the germline V gene. Trimming shortened V by 0 bases and J by 2 bases, and 9 bases separated the two germline ends. Here the CDR3 reads CASSVGGQTYNEQFF. The CDR3 bases are TGTGCCAGCAGCGTAGGCGGTCAGACCTACAATGAGCAGTTCTTC. Together with reference TRBV9 and TRBJ2-1, the CDR3 gives the full variable domain: DSGVTQTPKHLITATGQRVTLRCSPRSGDLSVYWYQQSLDQGLQFLIQYYNGEERAKGNILERFSAQQFPDLHSELNLSSLELGDSALYFCASSVGGQTYNEQFFGPGTRLTVL.

This clone was seen a single time. The chain combines TRBV5-1 with TRBJ2-2; maybe TRBD1 (6 bases). The CDR3 is 15 amino acids. Per germline, CDR1 SGHRS and CDR2 YFSETQ. V was cut by 4 bases and J by 1 base, with 11 bases left in between. This CDR3 reads CASSLLTGNTGELFF. For the CDR3, the DNA is TGCGCCAGCAGCCTCCTGACAGGGAACACCGGGGAGCTGTTTTTT.